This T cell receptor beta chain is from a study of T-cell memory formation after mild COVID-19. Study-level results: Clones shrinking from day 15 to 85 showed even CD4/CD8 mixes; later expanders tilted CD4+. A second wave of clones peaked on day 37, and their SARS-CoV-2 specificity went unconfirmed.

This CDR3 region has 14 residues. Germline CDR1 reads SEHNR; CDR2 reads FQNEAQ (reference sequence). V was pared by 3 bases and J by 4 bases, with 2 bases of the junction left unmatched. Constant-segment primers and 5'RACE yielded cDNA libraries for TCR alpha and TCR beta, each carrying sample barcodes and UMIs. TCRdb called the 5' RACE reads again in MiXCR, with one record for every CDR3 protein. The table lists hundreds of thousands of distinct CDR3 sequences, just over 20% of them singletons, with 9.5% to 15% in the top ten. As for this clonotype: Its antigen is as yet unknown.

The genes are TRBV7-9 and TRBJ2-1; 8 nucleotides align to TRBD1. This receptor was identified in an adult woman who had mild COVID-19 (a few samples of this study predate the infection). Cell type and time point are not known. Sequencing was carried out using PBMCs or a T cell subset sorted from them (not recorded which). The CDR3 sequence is CASSLDREYNEQFF. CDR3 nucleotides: TGTGCCAGCAGCTTGGACAGGGAGTACAATGAGCAGTTCTTC.